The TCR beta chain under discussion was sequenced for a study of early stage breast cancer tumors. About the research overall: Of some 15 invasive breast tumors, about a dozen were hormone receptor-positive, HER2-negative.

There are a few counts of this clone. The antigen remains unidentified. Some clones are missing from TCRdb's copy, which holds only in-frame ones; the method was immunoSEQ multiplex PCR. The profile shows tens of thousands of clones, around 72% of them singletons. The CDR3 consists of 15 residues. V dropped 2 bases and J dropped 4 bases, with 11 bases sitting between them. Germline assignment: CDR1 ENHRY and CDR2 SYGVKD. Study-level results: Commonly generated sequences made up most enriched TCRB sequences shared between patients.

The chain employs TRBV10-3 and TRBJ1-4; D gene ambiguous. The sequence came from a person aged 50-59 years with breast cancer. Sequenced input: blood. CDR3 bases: TGTGCCATCAGTGAGCAACCCGGGATTAATGAAAAACTGTTTTTT. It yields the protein CAISEQPGINEKLFF.